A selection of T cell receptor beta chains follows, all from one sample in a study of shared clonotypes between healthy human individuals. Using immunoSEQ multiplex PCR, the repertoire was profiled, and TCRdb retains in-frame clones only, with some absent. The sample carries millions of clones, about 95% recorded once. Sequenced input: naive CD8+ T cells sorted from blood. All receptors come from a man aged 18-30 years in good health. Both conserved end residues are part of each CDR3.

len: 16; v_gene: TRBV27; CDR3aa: CASSLGVGQGENEQYF
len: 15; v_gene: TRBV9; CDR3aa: CASSPSGVALDEQFF
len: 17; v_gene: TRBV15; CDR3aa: CATSRDRLAESGETQYF
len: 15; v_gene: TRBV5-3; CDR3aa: CARSPGRESNQPQHF
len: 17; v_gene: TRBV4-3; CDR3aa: CASSQDAAGGRTDTQYF
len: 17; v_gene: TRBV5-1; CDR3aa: CASSLRDGRTMNTEAFF
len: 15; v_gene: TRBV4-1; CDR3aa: CASSPGQGASYEQYF
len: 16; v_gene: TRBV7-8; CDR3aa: CASSLAPGTGPPEQYF
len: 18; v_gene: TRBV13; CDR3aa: CASSSGTDIAGDTDTQYF
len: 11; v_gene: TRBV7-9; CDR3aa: CASSFEGTQYF
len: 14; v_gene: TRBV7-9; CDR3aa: CASSLTGHLDGYTF
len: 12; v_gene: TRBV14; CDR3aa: CASSQDPWEQYF
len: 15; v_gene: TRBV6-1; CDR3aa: CASSDGAPFSEKLFF
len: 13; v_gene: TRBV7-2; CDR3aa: CASSPVDRNEQFF
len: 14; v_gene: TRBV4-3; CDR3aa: CASSPMEGAPEQFF
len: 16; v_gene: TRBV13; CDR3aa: CASSFLAGEWYNEQFF
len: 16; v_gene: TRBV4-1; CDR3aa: CASSQRTGGSNQPQHF